Following are 14 T cell receptor beta chains from one sample sequenced in a study of blood T cell repertoires in COVID-19. Repertoires were generated with immunoSEQ multiplex PCR, while TCRdb's copy carries only in-frame clones and drops some. The repertoire holds 200,000 or so clones, with approximately 80% as singletons. The source material was peripheral blood. All receptors come from a human donor with acute or convalescent COVID-19. The donor label of this sample is uncertain.

CDR3 nucleotides: TGTGCCAGCAGTACACCGAGCGGGAGAGGCACAGATACGCAGTATTTT. Translating gives CASSTPSGRGTDTQYF. The V and J genes are TRBV27 and TRBJ2-3; 8 positions agree with TRBD2. From germline, CDR1 is MNHEY and CDR2 SMNVEV (reference sequence). The J segment lost 1 base and the V segment lost 5 bases, leaving 8 bases of the junction unmatched. The CDR3 loop spans 16 amino acids.

The chain uses TRBV6-5 and TRBJ1-2; D unresolved. The CDR3 has 13 residues. Trimming left V 2 bases short and J 8 bases short, with 12 bases between. In germline, CDR1 is MNHEY, CDR2 SVGAGI. The CDR3 loop is CASSYDGIGGYTF. In nucleotides, the CDR3 is TGTGCCAGCAGTTACGACGGGATAGGGGGCTACACCTTC.

The chain has TRBV14 and TRBJ1-1; 8 bases match TRBD1. V was pared by 2 bases and J by 2 bases, with 4 bases of the junction left unmatched. The CDR3 contains 15 residues. Germline V gene data show CDR1 as SGHDN and CDR2 as FVKESK. CDR3 sequence: CASSQLDRANTEAFF. The CDR3 bases are TGTGCCAGCAGCCAACTGGACAGGGCAAACACTGAAGCTTTCTTT.

This clone is a singleton in its sample. This chain links TRBV5-4 with TRBJ2-6, with 11 bases matching TRBD1. This CDR3 is 16 amino acids long. The germline CDR1 and CDR2 sequences are SGHNT and YYREEE (reference sequence). V was pared by 4 bases and J by 2 bases, with 2 bases of the junction left unmatched. CDR3 sequence reads: CASSRTGGAGANVLTF. As DNA, the CDR3 is TGTGCCAGCAGCCGGACAGGGGGCGCTGGGGCCAACGTCCTGACTTTC.

V usage is TRBV21-1 and J usage is TRBJ1-5; TRBD1, the table's D call, lacks a check against the DNA. TRBV21-1 has pseudogene status. This CDR3 is built from 16 residues. The CDR3 bases are TGTGCCAGCAGCAAACCCCCAGGGACAGCCAATCAGCCCCAGCATTTT. Its translation is CASSKPPGTANQPQHF.

The chain employs TRBV7-2 and TRBJ2-3; D remains ambiguous. The ends were cut back, 5 bases at V and 0 bases at J, with 15 bases in the middle. The CDR3 spans 16 residues. Germline loops: CDR1 SGHTA, CDR2 FQGNSA. The CDR3 sequence: CASSPRGLDSTDTQYF. CDR3 sequence (DNA): TGTGCCAGCAGCCCACGCGGCCTCGATAGCACAGATACGCAGTATTTT. Using reference TRBV7-2 and TRBJ2-3 for the parts outside the CDR3, the full variable domain is GAGVSQSPSNKVTEKGKDVELRCDPISGHTALYWYRQSLGQGLEFLIYFQGNSAPDKSGLPSDRFSAERTGGSVSTLTIQRTQQEDSAVYLCASSPRGLDSTDTQYFGPGTRLTVL.

This chain uses TRBV28 with TRBJ2-3; D is unclear. Germline lookup yields CDR1 MDHEN and CDR2 SYDVKM. This CDR3 is built from 12 residues. V lost 3 bases and J 8 bases, leaving 9 bases between the germline ends. Here the CDR3 DNA reads TGTGCCAGCAGTTTCCTTGGCGGTACGCAGTATTTT. This codes for CASSFLGGTQYF.

The chain uses TRBV3-1 (or the pseudogene TRBV3-2) and TRBJ2-1; 8 nucleotides align to TRBD2. V shed 0 bases, J shed 6 bases, and the junction held 7 bases outside the gene matches. The CDR3 totals 16 residues. Germline CDR1 LGHDT, CDR2 YNNKEL (reference sequence). The CDR3 loop reads CASSQEPLRGGNEQFF. The CDR3 coding sequence is TGTGCCAGCAGCCAAGAGCCCTTACGGGGGGGCAATGAGCAGTTCTTC.

V usage is TRBV9 and J usage is TRBJ2-1, with D possibly matching TRBD1 (6 bases). The V gene lost 6 bases and the J gene lost 0 bases, with 13 bases spanning the gap. Germline lookup yields CDR1 SGDLS and CDR2 YYNGEE. This CDR3 comprises 15 residues. The CDR3, as DNA: TGTGCCAGCAACAGGGCTTGGGGCTCCTACAATGAGCAGTTCTTC. Protein sequence: CASNRAWGSYNEQFF. Complete variable domain (other parts from reference TRBV9 and TRBJ2-1): DSGVTQTPKHLITATGQRVTLRCSPRSGDLSVYWYQQSLDQGLQFLIQYYNGEERAKGNILERFSAQQFPDLHSELNLSSLELGDSALYFCASNRAWGSYNEQFFGPGTRLTVL.

This clone came up a few times. The chain uses TRBV19 and TRBJ1-2, with D maybe TRBD1 (6 bases). CDR1 and CDR2 from the germline V gene are LNHDA and SQIVND (reference sequence). Trimming stripped 5 bases from V and 7 bases from J, with 14 bases between. The CDR3 spans 13 residues. The CDR3 loop reads CASSLGSGAGYTF. CDR3 sequence (DNA): TGTGCCAGTAGTTTAGGATCAGGGGCTGGCTACACCTTC.

The chain couples TRBV5-1 to TRBJ2-7; the match to TRBD1 covers 12 bases. Trimming took 4 bases from V and 3 from J; bases not matched to a gene: 5. Germline CDR1 and CDR2: SGHRS and YFSETQ. There are 15 residues in the CDR3. The CDR3 reads CASSPGTGGNYEQYF. The CDR3 coding sequence is TGCGCCAGCAGCCCGGGGACAGGGGGCAACTACGAGCAGTACTTC.

The CDR3 is CASSYRRERVEQFF. The DNA of the CDR3 is TGTGCCAGCAGTTATAGGCGGGAGAGGGTTGAGCAGTTCTTC. V gene TRBV6-5 combines with J gene TRBJ2-1; 7 nucleotides align to TRBD2. Germline CDR1 MNHEY, CDR2 SVGAGI. Germline trimming cut 3 bases from V and 9 bases from J; bases unmatched to any gene: 8. This CDR3 has 14 residues.

V and J are TRBV2 and TRBJ2-2; 7 bases are a match to TRBD1. With 6 bases clipped from V and 3 bases from J, the junction kept 4 bases outside the gene matches. Germline V lookup: CDR1 SNHLY, CDR2 FYNNEI. The CDR3 is made up of 14 amino acids. The CDR3 DNA sequence: TGTGCCAGCAGGGGGGACAGCGACACCGGGGAGCTGTTTTTT. It encodes CASRGDSDTGELFF.

The chain recombines TRBV6-1 with TRBJ2-7; 8 bases map to TRBD1. V shed 2 bases, J shed 2 bases, and the junction held 5 bases outside the gene matches. The CDR3 extends over 15 amino acids. CDR1 is MNHNS, CDR2 SASEGT, per germline. Written as DNA, the CDR3 is TGTGCCAGCAGTGAATTTTGGACAGGGCCCTACGAGCAGTACTTC. This translates into CASSEFWTGPYEQYF.